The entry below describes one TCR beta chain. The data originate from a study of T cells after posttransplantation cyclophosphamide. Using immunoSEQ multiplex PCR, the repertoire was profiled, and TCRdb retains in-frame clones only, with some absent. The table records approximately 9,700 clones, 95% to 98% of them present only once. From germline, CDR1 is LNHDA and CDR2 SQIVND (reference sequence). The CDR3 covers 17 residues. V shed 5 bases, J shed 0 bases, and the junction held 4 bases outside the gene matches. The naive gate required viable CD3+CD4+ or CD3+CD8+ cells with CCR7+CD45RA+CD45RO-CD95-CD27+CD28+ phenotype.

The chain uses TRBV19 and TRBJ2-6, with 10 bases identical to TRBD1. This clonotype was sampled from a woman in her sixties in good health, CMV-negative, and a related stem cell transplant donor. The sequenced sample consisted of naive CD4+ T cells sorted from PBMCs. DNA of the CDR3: TGTGCCAGTAGTCCCCGGGACAGGGGCTCTGGGGCCAACGTCCTGACTTTC. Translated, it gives CASSPRDRGSGANVLTF.